Following are 6 T cell receptor beta chains from one sample sequenced in a study of identical twins. A single record per CDR3 protein comes from TCRdb applying MiXCR to the 5' RACE reads. Among 450,000 to 650,000 distinct CDR3 sequences listed, roughly 15% were seen once. A further study also used this sample, focusing on yellow fever vaccine responses in identical twins.

Sequences were obtained from CD4+ T cells sorted from blood. The receptors here all came from a young woman in good health.

The chain joins TRBV10-3 to TRBJ2-1, with D hard to call. Germline lookup yields CDR1 ENHRY and CDR2 SYGVKD. This CDR3 spans 13 amino acids. V was cut by 6 bases and J by 10 bases, with 16 bases left in between. The CDR3 DNA reads TGTGCCATCAGAGCGATGCCCGGCAGGGAGCAGTTCTTC. Its translation: CAIRAMPGREQFF.

V usage is TRBV10-3 and J usage is TRBJ2-2, with 8 bases lining up with TRBD1. CDR1 is ENHRY, CDR2 SYGVKD, per germline. The CDR3 runs to 14 residues. After removal of 10 bases from V and 6 bases from J, the junction contained 10 bases not matched to a gene. This chain's CDR3 is CATTRDRSSGELFF. CDR3 DNA: TGTGCCACCACCCGGGACAGGAGCTCCGGGGAGCTGTTTTTT.

The chain combines TRBV2 with TRBJ2-6; D ambiguous. The CDR3 sequence is 14 residues long. Germline loops: CDR1 SNHLY, CDR2 FYNNEI. The ends were cut back, 5 bases at V and 0 bases at J, with 5 bases in the middle. The CDR3 region is CASSKTSGANVLTF. CDR3 nucleotide sequence: TGTGCCAGCAGTAAAACCTCTGGGGCCAACGTCCTGACTTTC.

Only a few counts were recorded for this clonotype. The chain recombines TRBV5-1 with TRBJ2-3; D not certain. V was trimmed by 0 bases and J by 0 bases, leaving 14 bases between them. In germline, CDR1 is SGHRS, CDR2 YFSETQ. The CDR3 spans 17 residues. This CDR3 is CASSLGRRAPSTDTQYF. The CDR3 DNA is TGCGCCAGCAGCTTGGGCCGAAGGGCACCTAGCACAGATACGCAGTATTTT.

The gene calls are TRBV5-1 and TRBJ2-1, with D unresolved. CDR1 and CDR2 from the germline V gene are SGHRS and YFSETQ. The germline V and J ends were trimmed by 4 bases and 4 bases, with 6 bases remaining between them. The CDR3 contains 12 residues. The CDR3 sequence is CASSKNYNEQFF. The CDR3 coding sequence is TGCGCCAGCAGCAAAAATTACAATGAGCAGTTCTTC.

The CDR3 nucleotides read TGTGCCAGCAGTCCAGGTTCCACCTCTGGTGGCTACACCTTC. Protein sequence: CASSPGSTSGGYTF. The J gene is TRBJ1-2, the V gene TRBV28, with unresolved D. V lost 5 bases and J lost 7, with 17 bases in between. This CDR3 region has 14 residues. Germline values: CDR1 MDHEN, CDR2 SYDVKM.